This T cell receptor (beta chain) stems from a study of neoadjuvant anti-PD-1 for oral cavity cancer. Repertoires were generated with immunoSEQ multiplex PCR, while TCRdb's copy carries only in-frame clones and drops some. The data hold tens of thousands of clones, with 27% observed a single time. Noted time point: after neoadjuvant nivolumab, at surgical resection. Concerning this clone itself: Its ends do not fully match the called genes, so a read error is possible.

The CDR3 extends over 15 amino acids. Germline assignment: CDR1 SGHNT and CDR2 YYREEE (reference sequence). Specimen: tumor tissue, collected after nivolumab (anti-PD-1) treatment. V gene TRBV5-4 combines with J gene TRBJ1-2; D is possibly TRBD1 (6 bases). The clonotype originates from a person between 40 and 80 years old with oral cavity squamous cell carcinoma. Here the CDR3 DNA reads TGCGCCAGCAGCCAAGATCCGGGGGCTTGGGATGGCTACACCTTC. This gives the protein CASSQDPGAWDGYTF.